This TCR beta chain was recovered during a study of PD-L1 blockade in urothelial cancer. About the research overall: At 6 weeks and at 3 weeks (second dose) after treatment start, blood was analyzed. Blood samples contained a median 141,255 T cells. Notes on the study in general: Durable benefit was linked to greater 3-week expansion of tumor-associated blood clones.

Time point indicated: pretreatment peripheral blood. Here immunoSEQ multiplex PCR was the method, and the copy in TCRdb shows in-frame clones only, minus some. The sample lists just under 65,000 clones, more than 80% occurring once. A remark on this clone: Its antigen is unknown.

The length of the CDR3 is 13 residues. V trimming: 6 bases; J trimming: 2 bases; junction bases outside the gene matches: 4. CDR1 is MDHEN, CDR2 SYDVKM, per germline. The material sequenced was PBMCs, taken around atezolizumab (anti-PD-L1) treatment. The chain employs TRBV28 and TRBJ2-7; 7 bases map to TRBD1. This receptor was taken from a man aged 70-80 years with urothelial cancer. CDR3 sequence (DNA): TGTGCCAGCAGAGGGACAGCAACCTACGAGCAGTACTTC. Its translation: CASRGTATYEQYF.